These T cell receptor beta chains were read from a single sample in a study of cytomegalovirus exposure and HLA in healthy donors. The table came from immunoSEQ multiplex PCR; TCRdb's copy has only in-frame clones and leaves some out. The repertoire holds about 170,000 clones, with approximately 79% as singletons. Source material: PBMCs. These receptors were collected from a woman aged 45-65 years in good health and CMV-seropositive. CDR3s leave out the opening cysteine and the closing phenylalanine or tryptophan. Each record gives: CDR3 length, J gene, V gene, CDR3 protein.

len: 13; j_gene: TRBJ2-1; v_gene: TRBV14; CDR3aa: ASSPAGTVNNEQF
len: 10; j_gene: TRBJ2-7; v_gene: TRBV7-8; CDR3aa: ASSLRVGEQY
len: 14; j_gene: TRBJ1-6; v_gene: TRBV15; CDR3aa: ATSRESRLRNSPLH
len: 12; j_gene: TRBJ2-5; v_gene: TRBV19; CDR3aa: ASSIFGAQETQY
len: 14; j_gene: TRBJ2-1; v_gene: TRBV7-2; CDR3aa: ASSSRLAGAYNEQF
len: 13; j_gene: TRBJ2-3; v_gene: TRBV7-2; CDR3aa: ASSIGQGWADTQY
len: 14; j_gene: TRBJ2-1; v_gene: TRBV4-1; CDR3aa: ASRESGRKTYNEQF
len: 11; j_gene: TRBJ2-5; v_gene: TRBV7-9; CDR3aa: ASNPGARETQY
len: 12; j_gene: TRBJ2-5; v_gene: TRBV6-1; CDR3aa: ASSAGQGRETQY
len: 14; j_gene: TRBJ2-2; v_gene: TRBV19; CDR3aa: ASSSGQGGSTGELF
len: 13; j_gene: TRBJ2-7; v_gene: TRBV6-5; CDR3aa: ASSRQSLRGNEQY
len: 11; j_gene: TRBJ2-7; v_gene: TRBV5-4; CDR3aa: ASSQTSGSRGY
len: 13; j_gene: TRBJ2-7; v_gene: TRBV27; CDR3aa: ASSLPGQGSYEQY
len: 15; j_gene: TRBJ1-1; v_gene: TRBV28; CDR3aa: ASTIISGGQEDTEAF
len: 14; j_gene: TRBJ1-5; v_gene: TRBV19; CDR3aa: ASRVGAGLSNQPQH
len: 14; j_gene: TRBJ1-2; v_gene: TRBV5-6; CDR3aa: ASSSHTTDRVSGYT
len: 12; j_gene: TRBJ1-4; v_gene: TRBV5-1; CDR3aa: ASSLQGASEKLF
len: 12; j_gene: TRBJ1-5; v_gene: TRBV19; CDR3aa: ASSIESTSSSQH
len: 13; j_gene: TRBJ1-3; v_gene: TRBV23-1; CDR3aa: ASSQLGTGANTIY
len: 13; j_gene: TRBJ1-2; v_gene: TRBV30; CDR3aa: AWLTTRKQGYGYT
len: 13; j_gene: TRBJ1-4; v_gene: TRBV6-1; CDR3aa: AILPLTAGREKLF
len: 12; j_gene: TRBJ1-6; v_gene: TRBV6-5; CDR3aa: ATREVGARSPLH
len: 14; j_gene: TRBJ1-3; v_gene: TRBV18; CDR3aa: ASSPTAGVAGNTIY
len: 14; j_gene: TRBJ2-1; v_gene: TRBV2; CDR3aa: ASSAVASGGRNEQF
len: 10; j_gene: TRBJ2-1; v_gene: TRBV5-1; CDR3aa: ASGGTYNEQF
len: 11; j_gene: TRBJ1-1; v_gene: TRBV5-1; CDR3aa: ASSLMRDTEAF
len: 12; j_gene: TRBJ1-6; v_gene: TRBV5-5; CDR3aa: ASSWGQGNSPLH
len: 12; j_gene: TRBJ1-1; v_gene: TRBV6-5; CDR3aa: ASSPRERQTKAF
len: 13; j_gene: TRBJ1-1; v_gene: TRBV5-1; CDR3aa: ASSLLNPGYTEAF
len: 12; j_gene: TRBJ1-5; v_gene: TRBV18; CDR3aa: ASSPEGTDQPQH
len: 14; j_gene: TRBJ2-5; v_gene: TRBV19; CDR3aa: ASSIWFSGGSETQY
len: 11; j_gene: TRBJ2-5; v_gene: TRBV5-1; CDR3aa: ASSSGPGETQY
len: 11; j_gene: TRBJ1-2; v_gene: TRBV19; CDR3aa: ASRRDRAYGYT
len: 13; j_gene: TRBJ2-2; v_gene: TRBV2; CDR3aa: ASLRDRANTGELF
len: 11; j_gene: TRBJ2-7; v_gene: TRBV10-3; CDR3aa: AMGSRSSYEQY
len: 14; j_gene: TRBJ2-3; v_gene: TRBV5-8; CDR3aa: ASSSSGGAGTDTQY